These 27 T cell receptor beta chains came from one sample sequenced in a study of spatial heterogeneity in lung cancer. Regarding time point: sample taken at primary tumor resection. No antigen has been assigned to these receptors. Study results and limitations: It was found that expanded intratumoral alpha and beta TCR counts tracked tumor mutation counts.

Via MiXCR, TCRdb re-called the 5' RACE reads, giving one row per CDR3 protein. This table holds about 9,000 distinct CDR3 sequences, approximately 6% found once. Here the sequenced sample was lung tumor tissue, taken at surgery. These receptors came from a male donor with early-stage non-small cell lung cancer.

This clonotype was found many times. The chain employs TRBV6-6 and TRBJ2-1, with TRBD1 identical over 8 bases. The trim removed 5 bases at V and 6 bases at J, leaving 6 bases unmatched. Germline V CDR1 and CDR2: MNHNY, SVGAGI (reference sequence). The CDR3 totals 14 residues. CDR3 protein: CASSLLDRANEQFF. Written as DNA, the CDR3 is TGTGCCAGCAGTCTCCTGGACAGGGCCAATGAGCAGTTCTTC.

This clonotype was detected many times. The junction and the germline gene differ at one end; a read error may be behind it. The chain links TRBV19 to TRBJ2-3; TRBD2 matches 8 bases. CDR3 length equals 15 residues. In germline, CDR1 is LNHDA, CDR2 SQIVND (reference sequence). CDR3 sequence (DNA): TGTGCTAGTAGCGGGGCCTTCTTGGGTACAGATACGCAGTATTTT. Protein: CASSGAFLGTDTQYF. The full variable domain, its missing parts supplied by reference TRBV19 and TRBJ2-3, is DGGITQSPKYLFRKEGQNVTLSCEQNLNHDAMYWYRQDPGQGLRLIYYSQIVNDFQKGDIAEGYSVSREKKESFPLTVTSAQKNPTAFYLCASSGAFLGTDTQYFGPGTRLTVL.

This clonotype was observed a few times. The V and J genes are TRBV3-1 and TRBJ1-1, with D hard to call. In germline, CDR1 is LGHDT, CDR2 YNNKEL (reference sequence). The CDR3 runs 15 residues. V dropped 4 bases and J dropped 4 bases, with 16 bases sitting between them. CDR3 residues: CASSPRVGGITEAFF. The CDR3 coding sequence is TGTGCCAGCAGCCCTAGGGTGGGAGGGATCACTGAAGCTTTCTTT.

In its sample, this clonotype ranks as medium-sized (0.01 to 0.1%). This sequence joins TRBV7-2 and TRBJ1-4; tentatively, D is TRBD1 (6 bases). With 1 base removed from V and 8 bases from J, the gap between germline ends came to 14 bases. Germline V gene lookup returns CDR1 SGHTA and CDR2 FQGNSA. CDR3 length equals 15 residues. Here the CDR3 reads CASSLGGAKGEKLFF. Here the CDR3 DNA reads TGTGCCAGCAGCTTAGGGGGGGCAAAGGGGGAAAAACTGTTTTTT. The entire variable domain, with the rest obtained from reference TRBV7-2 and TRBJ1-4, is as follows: GAGVSQSPSNKVTEKGKDVELRCDPISGHTALYWYRQSLGQGLEFLIYFQGNSAPDKSGLPSDRFSAERTGGSVSTLTIQRTQQEDSAVYLCASSLGGAKGEKLFFGSGTQLSVL.

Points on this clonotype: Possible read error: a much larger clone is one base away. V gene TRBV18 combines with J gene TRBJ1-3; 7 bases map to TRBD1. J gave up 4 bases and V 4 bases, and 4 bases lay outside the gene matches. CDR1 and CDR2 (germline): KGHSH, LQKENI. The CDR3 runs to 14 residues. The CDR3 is CASSLTGTGNTIYF. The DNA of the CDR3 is TGTGCCAGCTCACTGACAGGGACGGGAAACACCATATATTTT. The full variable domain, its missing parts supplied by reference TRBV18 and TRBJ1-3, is NAGVMQNPRHLVRRRGQEARLRCSPMKGHSHVYWYRQLPEEGLKFMVYLQKENIIDESGMPKERFSAEFPKEGPSILRIQQVVRGDSAAYFCASSLTGTGNTIYFGEGSWLTVV.

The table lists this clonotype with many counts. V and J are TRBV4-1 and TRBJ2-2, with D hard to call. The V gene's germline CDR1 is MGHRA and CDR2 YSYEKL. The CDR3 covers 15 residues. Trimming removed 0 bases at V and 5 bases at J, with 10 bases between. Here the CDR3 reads CASSQESGFTGELFF. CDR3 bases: TGCGCCAGCAGCCAAGAATCGGGTTTTACCGGGGAGCTGTTTTTT.

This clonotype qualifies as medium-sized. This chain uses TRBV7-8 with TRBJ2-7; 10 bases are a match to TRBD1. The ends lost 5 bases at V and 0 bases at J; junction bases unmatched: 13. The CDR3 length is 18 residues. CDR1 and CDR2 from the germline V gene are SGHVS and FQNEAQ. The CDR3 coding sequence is TGTGCCAGCAGCGCCCCGGGACAGGGGTACCCTAACTCCTACGAGCAGTACTTC. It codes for CASSAPGQGYPNSYEQYF.

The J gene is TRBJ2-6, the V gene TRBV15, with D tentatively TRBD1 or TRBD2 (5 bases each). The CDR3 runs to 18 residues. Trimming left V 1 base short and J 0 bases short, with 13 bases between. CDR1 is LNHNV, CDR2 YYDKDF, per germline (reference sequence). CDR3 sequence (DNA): TGTGCCACCAGCAGAGGTACGGGACGACGCTCTGGGGCCAACGTCCTGACTTTC. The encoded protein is CATSRGTGRRSGANVLTF.

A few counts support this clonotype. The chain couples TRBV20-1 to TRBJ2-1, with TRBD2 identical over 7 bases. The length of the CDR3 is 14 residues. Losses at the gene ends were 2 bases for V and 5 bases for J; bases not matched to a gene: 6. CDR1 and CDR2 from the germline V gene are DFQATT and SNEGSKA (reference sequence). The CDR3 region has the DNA TGCAGTGCTAGACGTGGCGGGGGAAACAATGAGCAGTTCTTC. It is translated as CSARRGGGNNEQFF.

The chain's CDR3 is CAISGAGPGGYNEQFF. The CDR3 DNA sequence: TGTGCCATCAGCGGGGCGGGGCCCGGGGGCTACAATGAGCAGTTCTTC. The genes are TRBV10-3 and TRBJ2-1; a possible D gene is TRBD2 (6 bases). The CDR3 consists of 16 residues. Germline CDR1 is ENHRY and CDR2 is SYGVKD. Trimming took 6 bases from V and 3 from J, leaving 18 bases between them.

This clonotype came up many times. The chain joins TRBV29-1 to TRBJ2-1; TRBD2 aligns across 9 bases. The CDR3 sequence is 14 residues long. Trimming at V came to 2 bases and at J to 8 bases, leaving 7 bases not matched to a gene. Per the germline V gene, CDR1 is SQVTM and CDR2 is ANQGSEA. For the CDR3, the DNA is TGCAGCGTTGAACTTAGCGGGGGTTACGATGAGCAGTTCTTC. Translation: CSVELSGGYDEQFF.

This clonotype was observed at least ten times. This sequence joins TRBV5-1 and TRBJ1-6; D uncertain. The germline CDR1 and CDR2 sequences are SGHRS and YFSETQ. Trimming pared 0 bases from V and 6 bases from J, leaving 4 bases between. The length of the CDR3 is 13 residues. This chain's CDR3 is CASSLDRNSPLHF. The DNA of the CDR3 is TGCGCCAGCAGCTTGGATCGTAATTCACCCCTCCACTTT.

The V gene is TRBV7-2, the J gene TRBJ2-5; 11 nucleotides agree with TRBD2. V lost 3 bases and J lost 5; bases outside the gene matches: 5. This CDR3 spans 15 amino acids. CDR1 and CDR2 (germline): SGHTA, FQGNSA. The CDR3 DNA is TGTGCCAGCAGCTTCGTAGCGGGGGGGTGGGAGACCCAGTACTTC. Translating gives CASSFVAGGWETQYF.

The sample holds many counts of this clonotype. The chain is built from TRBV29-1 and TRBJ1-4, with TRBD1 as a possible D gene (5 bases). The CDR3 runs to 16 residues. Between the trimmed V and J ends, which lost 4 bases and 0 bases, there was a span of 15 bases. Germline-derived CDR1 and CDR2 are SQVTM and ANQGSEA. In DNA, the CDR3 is TGCAGCGTTGGGGACGCGAGAGAAGCAACTAATGAAAAACTGTTTTTT. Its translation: CSVGDAREATNEKLFF.

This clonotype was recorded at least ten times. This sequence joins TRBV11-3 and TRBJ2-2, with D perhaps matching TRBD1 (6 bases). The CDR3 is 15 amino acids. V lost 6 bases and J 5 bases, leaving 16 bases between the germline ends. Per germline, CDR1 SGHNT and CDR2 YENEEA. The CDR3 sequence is CASRFGDIRTGELFF. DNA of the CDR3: TGTGCCAGCAGGTTCGGGGACATCCGAACCGGGGAGCTGTTTTTT.

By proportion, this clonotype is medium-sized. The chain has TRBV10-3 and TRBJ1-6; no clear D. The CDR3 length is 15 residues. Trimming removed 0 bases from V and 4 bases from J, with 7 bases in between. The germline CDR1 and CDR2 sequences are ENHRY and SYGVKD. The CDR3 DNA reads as TGTGCCATCAGTGAGTCCTCCTATTATAATTCACCCCTCCACTTT. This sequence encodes CAISESSYYNSPLHF.

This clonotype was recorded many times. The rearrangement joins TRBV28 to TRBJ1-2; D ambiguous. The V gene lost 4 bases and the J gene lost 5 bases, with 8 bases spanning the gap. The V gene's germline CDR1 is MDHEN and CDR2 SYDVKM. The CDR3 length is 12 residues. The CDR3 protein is CASSYRQYGYTF. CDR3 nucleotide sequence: TGTGCCAGCAGTTACCGGCAGTATGGCTACACCTTC.

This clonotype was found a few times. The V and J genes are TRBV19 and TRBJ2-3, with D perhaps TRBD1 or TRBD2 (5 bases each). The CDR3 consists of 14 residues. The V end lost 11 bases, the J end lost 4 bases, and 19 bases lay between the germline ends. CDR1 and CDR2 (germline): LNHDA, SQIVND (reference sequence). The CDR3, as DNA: TGTGCCCCAGGGAAGCTCCAGAGGGCAGATACGCAGTATTTT. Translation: CAPGKLQRADTQYF. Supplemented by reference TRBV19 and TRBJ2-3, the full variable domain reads DGGITQSPKYLFRKEGQNVTLSCEQNLNHDAMYWYRQDPGQGLRLIYYSQIVNDFQKGDIAEGYSVSREKKESFPLTVTSAQKNPTAFYLCAPGKLQRADTQYFGPGTRLTVL.

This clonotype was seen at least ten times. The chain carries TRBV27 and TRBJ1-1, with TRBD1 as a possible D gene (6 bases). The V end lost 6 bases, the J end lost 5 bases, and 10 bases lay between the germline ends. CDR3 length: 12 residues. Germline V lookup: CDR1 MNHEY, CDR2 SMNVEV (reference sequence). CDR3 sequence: CASRSTGTEAFF. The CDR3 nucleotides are TGTGCCAGCAGATCGACAGGAACTGAAGCTTTCTTT.

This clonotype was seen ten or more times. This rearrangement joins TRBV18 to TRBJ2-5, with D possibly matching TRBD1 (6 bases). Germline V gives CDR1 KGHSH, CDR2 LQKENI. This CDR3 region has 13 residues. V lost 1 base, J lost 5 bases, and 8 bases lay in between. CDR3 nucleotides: TGTGCCAGCTCACCACAGGGGGTGGAGACCCAGTACTTC. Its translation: CASSPQGVETQYF.

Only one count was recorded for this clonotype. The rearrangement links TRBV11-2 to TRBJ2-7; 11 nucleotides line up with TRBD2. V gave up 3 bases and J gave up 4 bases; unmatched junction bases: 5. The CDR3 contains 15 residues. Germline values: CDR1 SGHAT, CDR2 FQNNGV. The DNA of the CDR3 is TGTGCCAGCAGCTTCGGTGCTAGCGGGGGGTACGAGCAGTACTTC. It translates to CASSFGASGGYEQYF.

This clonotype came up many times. CDR3 DNA: TGTGCCAGCAGCCCCGGAGGCGGGGGCCCCTACGAGCAGTACTTC. Protein: CASSPGGGGPYEQYF. The chain has TRBV7-8 and TRBJ2-7; possible D gene TRBD2, 7 bases. CDR1 SGHVS and CDR2 FQNEAQ come from the germline V gene. This CDR3 is built from 15 residues. The germline V and J ends were trimmed by 5 bases and 2 bases, with 16 bases remaining between them.

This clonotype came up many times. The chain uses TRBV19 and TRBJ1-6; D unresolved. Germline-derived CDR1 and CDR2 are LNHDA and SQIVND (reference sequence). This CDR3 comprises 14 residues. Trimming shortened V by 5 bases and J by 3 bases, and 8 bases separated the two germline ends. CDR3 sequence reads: CASSPGGYNSPLHF. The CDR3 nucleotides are TGTGCCAGTAGTCCCGGCGGCTATAATTCACCCCTCCACTTT.

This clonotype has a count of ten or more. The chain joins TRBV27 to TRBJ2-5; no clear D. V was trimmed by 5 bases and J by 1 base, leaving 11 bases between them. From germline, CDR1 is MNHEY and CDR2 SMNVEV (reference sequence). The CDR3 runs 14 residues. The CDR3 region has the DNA TGTGCCAGCAGTCCAACGATAATCCAAGAGACCCAGTACTTC. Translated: CASSPTIIQETQYF.

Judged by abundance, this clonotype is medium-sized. The CDR3 sequence is CSARILILNYGYTF. In DNA, the CDR3 is TGCAGTGCTAGAATCCTGATCCTGAACTATGGCTACACCTTC. The rearrangement joins TRBV20-1 to TRBJ1-2; unclear D gene. V lost 2 bases and J 2 bases, leaving 12 bases between the germline ends. This CDR3 has 14 amino acids. From germline, CDR1 is DFQATT and CDR2 SNEGSKA (reference sequence).

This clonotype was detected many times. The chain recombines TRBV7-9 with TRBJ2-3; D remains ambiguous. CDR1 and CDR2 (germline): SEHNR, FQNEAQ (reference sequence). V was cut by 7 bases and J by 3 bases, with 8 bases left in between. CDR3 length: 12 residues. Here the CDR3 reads CASNERTDTQYF. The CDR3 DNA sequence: TGTGCCAGCAACGAAAGGACAGATACGCAGTATTTT.

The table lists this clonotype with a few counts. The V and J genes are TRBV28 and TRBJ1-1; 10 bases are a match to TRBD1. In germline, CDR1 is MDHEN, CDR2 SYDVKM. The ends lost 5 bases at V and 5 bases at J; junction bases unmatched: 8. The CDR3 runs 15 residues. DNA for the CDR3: TGTGCCAGCAGTGTGACAGGGGGCGGAAGGACTGAAGCTTTCTTT. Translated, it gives CASSVTGGGRTEAFF.